These 15 T cell receptor beta chains were sequenced from one sample in a study of T cells expressing NK-cell markers. TCRdb reprocessed the 5' RACE reads and keeps a single row for each CDR3 protein, giving no DNA. Its clone listing holds 400,000 to 550,000 distinct CDR3 sequences. The sequenced material came from blood T cells: a sorted CD56 or NKG2C T cell subset, CD4+ or CD8+ T cells, or bulk PBMC T cells (not recorded which). These receptors were collected from a woman aged 18 to 69 in good health.

This sequence joins TRBV20-1 and TRBJ2-1; as DNA is missing, the TRBD1 call by TCRdb cannot be tested. The CDR3 contains 14 residues. The germline V gene encodes CDR1 DFQATT and CDR2 SNEGSKA (reference sequence). The CDR3 sequence is CSADTGGDLDEQFF.

This rearrangement joins TRBV3-1 to TRBJ2-3; the D call of TRBD1 rests on TCRdb alone, since no DNA is present to check it. The CDR3 is 16 amino acids. CDR1 is LGHDT and CDR2 is YNNKEL in the germline V gene (reference sequence). CDR3 sequence reads: CASSQVGAAKADTQYF.

The CDR3: CASSSTSEAYEQYF. The rearrangement joins TRBV28 to TRBJ2-7; the D gene TCRdb calls, TRBD2, cannot be checked with no DNA. This CDR3 spans 14 amino acids. Germline lookup yields CDR1 MDHEN and CDR2 SYDVKM.

The gene calls are TRBV7-2 and TRBJ1-5; lacking DNA, the TRBD1 call made by TCRdb goes unchecked. CDR3 size: 15 residues. Germline V gives CDR1 SGHTA, CDR2 FQGNSA. CDR3 residues: CASSLRTGGAQPQHF.

The chain combines TRBV14 with TRBJ2-5; TCRdb outputs TRBD2, but without DNA this stays unchecked. The CDR3 contains 15 residues. Germline loops: CDR1 SGHDN, CDR2 FVKESK. The CDR3 protein is CASRLTGTRIETQYF.

This chain joins TRBV7-2 and TRBJ2-5; TCRdb designates TRBD2, a call that cannot be tested without DNA. CDR1 SGHTA and CDR2 FQGNSA come from the germline V gene. The CDR3 extends over 16 amino acids. The CDR3 region is CASSLGLAGVRETQYF.

The chain links TRBV7-6 to TRBJ2-6; TCRdb reports TRBD1, a call that lacks DNA to check it against. The CDR3 extends over 14 amino acids. Germline V gene data show CDR1 as SGHVS and CDR2 as FNYEAQ. The CDR3 here is CASTQGGGANVLTF.

This rearrangement joins TRBV20-1 to TRBJ2-3; TCRdb outputs TRBD1, but without DNA this stays unchecked. This CDR3 has 16 amino acids. Germline lookup yields CDR1 DFQATT and CDR2 SNEGSKA (reference sequence). CDR3 amino acids: CSARSLAGGHTDTQYF.

The chain uses TRBV30 and TRBJ2-2; TCRdb designates TRBD2, a call that cannot be tested without DNA. CDR1 and CDR2 from the germline V gene are GTSNPN and SVGIG (reference sequence). The CDR3 sequence is 15 residues long. CDR3 sequence: CAWSVEGRGTGELFF.

The chain combines TRBV19 with TRBJ2-7; TCRdb's D call of TRBD1 is untestable without DNA. CDR1 and CDR2 from the germline V gene are LNHDA and SQIVND (reference sequence). This CDR3 region has 14 residues. The chain's CDR3 is CASSTQRGRFEQYF.

The chain employs TRBV29-1 and TRBJ2-3; the TCRdb D gene call, TRBD2, has no DNA to confirm it. The CDR3 totals 17 residues. Germline V gives CDR1 SQVTM, CDR2 ANQGSEA. The CDR3 spells CSVDGLSSGSWTDTQYF.

The CDR3 loop is CASSLVGSRGDEQFF. The chain uses TRBV12-3 or TRBV12-4 and TRBJ2-1; checking the TCRdb D call of TRBD1 is not possible without DNA. The CDR3 sequence is 15 residues long.

This chain joins TRBV9 and TRBJ2-4; TCRdb gives TRBD2 as the D gene, but with no DNA this cannot be confirmed. Per germline, CDR1 SGDLS and CDR2 YYNGEE. The CDR3 contains 18 residues. CDR3 amino acids: CASSSNGWREGAKNIQYF. Variable domain in full (rest from reference TRBV9 and TRBJ2-4): DSGVTQTPKHLITATGQRVTLRCSPRSGDLSVYWYQQSLDQGLQFLIQYYNGEERAKGNILERFSAQQFPDLHSELNLSSLELGDSALYFCASSSNGWREGAKNIQYFGAGTRLSVL.

This chain uses TRBV5-1 with TRBJ1-1; the TCRdb call, TRBD1, lacks DNA for checking. Germline V gives CDR1 SGHRS, CDR2 YFSETQ. The CDR3 totals 16 residues. The CDR3: CASSMLPGQSDTEAFF.

The rearrangement joins TRBV6-1 to TRBJ2-1; TCRdb designates TRBD2, a call that cannot be tested without DNA. This CDR3 comprises 15 residues. Germline V gene lookup returns CDR1 MNHNS and CDR2 SASEGT. CDR3 sequence reads: CASSRLAGGLGEQFF.